The 5 T cell receptor beta chains below all came from one sample that was sequenced in a study of beta chain features in type 1 diabetes. The authors reverse transcribed all of the isolated RNA, so sequencing captured expressed TCRB transcripts. The protocol was immunoSEQ multiplex PCR, while the TCRdb copy is restricted to in-frame clones and leaves out a portion. This table holds hundreds of thousands of clones, roughly 12% found once. Points from the study as a whole: Type 1 diabetes patients had moderately but significantly shorter TCRB CDR3s in all four CD4+ subsets.

For these TCRs, the target antigens are not known. The sequencing sample was made of naive CD4+ T cells from blood. All receptors come from a young man with type 1 diabetes.

The chain joins TRBV28 to TRBJ2-1, with a possible D match to TRBD2 (6 bases). CDR1 and CDR2 (germline): MDHEN, SYDVKM. This CDR3 is 15 amino acids long. V was pared by 4 bases and J by 4 bases, with 14 bases between. The CDR3 here is CASSSASGRYNEQFF. In nucleotides, the CDR3 is TGTGCCAGCAGTTCCGCCTCGGGGAGGTACAATGAGCAGTTCTTC.

This clone turned up a few times. The chain combines TRBV1 with TRBJ2-3. TRBV1 is classified as a pseudogene. The CDR3 consists of 14 residues. The DNA of the CDR3 is TGCACCAGCAGCCACCATCAGACCCCAGATACGCAGTATTTT. This translates into CTSSHHQTPDTQYF.

The chain has TRBV5-1 and TRBJ2-7; D gene ambiguous. CDR3 size: 15 residues. Trimming took 0 bases from V and 9 from J, leaving 19 bases between them. From germline, CDR1 is SGHRS and CDR2 YFSETQ. CDR3 in amino acids: CASSLDEVSAPAQYF. Written as DNA, the CDR3 is TGCGCCAGCAGCTTGGATGAGGTATCCGCTCCCGCGCAGTACTTC.

The chain carries TRBV23-1 and TRBJ1-1; TRBD1 matches at 12 bases. TRBV23-1 is treated as an ORF (open reading frame) with a function not yet certain. The V gene end was trimmed by 4 bases and the J gene end by 2 bases; junction bases not matched to a gene: 8. This CDR3 comprises 17 residues. The CDR3 here is CASSPRGTGGLNTEAFF. The CDR3 region has the DNA TGCGCCAGCAGTCCACGAGGGACAGGGGGCTTAAACACTGAAGCTTTCTTT.

V gene TRBV30 combines with J gene TRBJ2-7, with 8 bases matching TRBD1. Looked up from germline, CDR1 is GTSNPN and CDR2 is SVGIG (reference sequence). The CDR3 extends over 13 amino acids. Trimming at V came to 4 bases and at J to 7 bases, leaving 9 bases not matched to a gene. In nucleotides, the CDR3 is TGTGCCTGGAATCGGCAGGGGGCAGAAGAGCAGTACTTC. Its protein is CAWNRQGAEEQYF.